These 20 T cell receptor beta chains share one sample of origin, sequenced in a study of T cell responses to AZD1222 COVID-19 vaccine. Libraries were prepared by immunoSEQ multiplex PCR; TCRdb keeps only in-frame clonotypes and omits some of them. The sample holds around 100,000 clones; approximately 83% are singletons and the top ten take roughly 6%. Sequenced material: peripheral blood, taken on day 0 of AZD1222 vaccination. The receptors here all came from an adult in good health.

The chain joins TRBV14 to TRBJ2-5; D possibly corresponds to TRBD2 (6 bases). CDR3 length equals 13 residues. Trimming removed 4 bases from V and 1 base from J, with 7 bases in between. Germline CDR1 is SGHDN and CDR2 is FVKESK. CDR3 DNA: TGTGCCAGCAGCCGGGACTTCCAAGAGACCCAGTACTTC. Its protein product is CASSRDFQETQYF.

This chain uses TRBV7-2 with TRBJ1-1; tentative D call: TRBD1 (5 bases). CDR1 is SGHTA and CDR2 is FQGNSA in the germline V gene. Trimming took off 5 bases at V and 10 bases at J, with 17 bases between the two ends. This CDR3 spans 13 amino acids. In DNA form, the CDR3 reads TGTGCCAGCAGCCCTATATTCACGGGGGGAGCTTTCTTT. It encodes CASSPIFTGGAFF.

The J gene is TRBJ1-1, the V gene TRBV6-5, with 7 bases fitting TRBD1. CDR3 size: 15 residues. CDR1 is MNHEY and CDR2 is SVGAGI in the germline V gene. Germline trimming cut 5 bases from V and 4 bases from J; bases unmatched to any gene: 10. CDR3 sequence: CASSREGGASTEAFF. The DNA of the CDR3 is TGTGCCAGCAGTCGGGAAGGGGGCGCGTCCACTGAAGCTTTCTTT.

This clone was detected only a few times. V usage is TRBV4-3 and J usage is TRBJ2-5, with D tentatively TRBD1 or TRBD2 (7 bases each). CDR3 length: 16 amino acids. Per the germline V gene, CDR1 is LGHNA and CDR2 is YSLEER. The V end was cut by 1 base, the J end by 5 bases, with 17 bases between. The CDR3 bases are TGCGCCAGCAGCCAAGGGTCCAACAGGGGAGGGGAGACCCAGTACTTC. Translating gives CASSQGSNRGGETQYF.

The table lists this clone with a count of one. This chain connects TRBV6-5 to TRBJ2-3; D is possibly TRBD1 (7 bases). Trimming removed 7 bases at V and 3 bases at J, with 11 bases between. The germline V gene encodes CDR1 MNHEY and CDR2 SVGAGI. The CDR3 is 13 amino acids. CDR3 region: CASIRGATDTQYF. Written as DNA, the CDR3 is TGTGCCAGCATCAGGGGGGCAACAGATACGCAGTATTTT.

This sequence joins TRBV19 and TRBJ2-4, with TRBD2 as a possible D gene (5 bases). With 1 base removed from V and 0 bases from J, the gap between germline ends came to 10 bases. The germline V gene encodes CDR1 LNHDA and CDR2 SQIVND (reference sequence). The CDR3 contains 16 residues. The CDR3 DNA reads as TGTGCCAGTAGTATAGGAGGGATAATAGCCAAAAACATTCAGTACTTC. Its protein product is CASSIGGIIAKNIQYF.

This chain joins TRBV5-5 and TRBJ2-7; TRBD2 might be the D (6 bases). Germline CDR1 SGHKS, CDR2 YYEKEE (reference sequence). The length of the CDR3 is 14 residues. V was clipped by 3 bases and J by 1 base, with 11 bases between them. The CDR3 DNA reads as TGTGCCAGCAGCTCCTTTGGGGGGTCCTACGAGCAGTACTTC. Protein sequence: CASSSFGGSYEQYF.

The gene calls are TRBV7-9 and TRBJ2-4; D might be TRBD1 (6 bases). V was trimmed by 5 bases and J by 9 bases, leaving 20 bases between them. The CDR3 is 15 amino acids. Looked up from germline, CDR1 is SEHNR and CDR2 is FQNEAQ (reference sequence). This CDR3 reads CASSPQGRRNGIQYF. As DNA, the CDR3 is TGTGCCAGCAGCCCTCAGGGGCGGAGAAATGGCATTCAGTACTTC. Drawing the rest from reference TRBV7-9 and TRBJ2-4, the complete variable domain is DTGVSQNPRHKITKRGQNVTFRCDPISEHNRLYWYRQTLGQGPEFLTYFQNEAQLEKSRLLSDRFSAERPKGSFSTLEIQRTEQGDSAMYLCASSPQGRRNGIQYFGAGTRLSVL.

The genes are TRBV3-1 (or the pseudogene TRBV3-2) and TRBJ1-5; 11 bases are a match to TRBD1. CDR1 is LGHDT and CDR2 is YNNKEL in the germline V gene (reference sequence). The V gene end was trimmed by 3 bases and the J gene end by 4 bases; junction bases not matched to a gene: 2. The CDR3 loop spans 15 amino acids. The CDR3 coding sequence is TGTGCCAGCAGCCACGGGACAGGGGGAAATCAGCCCCAGCATTTT. Translating it yields CASSHGTGGNQPQHF.

This chain uses TRBV19 with TRBJ1-5; maybe TRBD1 (5 bases). V was pared by 5 bases and J by 0 bases, with 8 bases between. The CDR3 contains 14 residues. Germline V CDR1 and CDR2: LNHDA, SQIVND (reference sequence). The chain's CDR3 is CASSWGNSNQPQHF. The CDR3 DNA is TGTGCCAGTAGTTGGGGGAATAGCAATCAGCCCCAGCATTTT.

V is TRBV4-3 and J is TRBJ1-1, with 7 bases that match TRBD1. CDR1 is LGHNA, CDR2 YSLEER, per germline. CDR3 length equals 15 residues. Germline trimming cut 3 bases from V and 1 base from J; bases unmatched to any gene: 5. CDR3 DNA: TGCGCCAGCAGCCATCTTACAGGGGAGAACACTGAAGCTTTCTTT. This gives the protein CASSHLTGENTEAFF.

The rearrangement uses TRBV4-3 and TRBJ2-6, with D possibly TRBD1 on 5 matching bases. Per the germline V gene, CDR1 is LGHNA and CDR2 is YSLEER. The ends were cut back, 0 bases at V and 2 bases at J, with 11 bases in the middle. This CDR3 spans 17 amino acids. The CDR3 loop is CASSQDLQGAGANVLTF. The CDR3 nucleotides read TGCGCCAGCAGCCAAGATCTCCAGGGTGCTGGGGCCAACGTCCTGACTTTC.

This clone was seen just once. The chain is built from TRBV4-1 and TRBJ1-5; D gene unclear. Germline loops: CDR1 MGHRA, CDR2 YSYEKL. Deletions cut 6 bases from V and 0 bases from J, with 9 bases between. The CDR3 is 14 residues long. Written as DNA, the CDR3 is TGCGCCAGCAGGTCCGTGTATAGCAATCAGCCCCAGCATTTT. Amino acid sequence: CASRSVYSNQPQHF.

This clone was observed a few times. The chain uses TRBV11-2 and TRBJ1-4; TRBD1 might be the D (5 bases). V lost 2 bases to trimming and J lost 8 bases, with 12 bases between them. Germline CDR1 reads SGHAT; CDR2 reads FQNNGV. The CDR3 covers 14 residues. The CDR3 loop reads CASSLLGAEEKLFF. The CDR3 region has the DNA TGTGCCAGCAGCTTACTTGGGGCTGAGGAAAAACTGTTTTTT.

This clone was observed a few times. The genes are TRBV29-1 and TRBJ2-1, with 9 bases identical to TRBD2. This CDR3 region has 13 residues. V shed 4 bases, J shed 3 bases, and the junction held 1 base outside the gene matches. Germline CDR1 SQVTM, CDR2 ANQGSEA. The CDR3 DNA is TGCAGCGTTGCTAGCGGGATCTACAATGAGCAGTTCTTC. Translating it yields CSVASGIYNEQFF.

The rearrangement links TRBV9 to TRBJ1-1; D possibly corresponds to TRBD1 (5 bases). The germline V and J ends were trimmed by 4 bases and 4 bases, with 11 bases remaining between them. CDR1 and CDR2 (germline): SGDLS, YYNGEE. The CDR3 covers 13 residues. CDR3 nucleotides: TGTGCCAGCAGCCCTCAGGGAATCACTGAAGCTTTCTTT. It translates to CASSPQGITEAFF.

This clone was seen only a few times. The rearrangement uses TRBV6-5 and TRBJ1-6; D possibly corresponds to TRBD1 (5 bases). Germline CDR1 and CDR2: MNHEY and SVGAGI. Trimming removed 8 bases from V and 10 bases from J, with 15 bases in between. This CDR3 has 13 amino acids. The CDR3 bases are TGTGCCAGCGGATTATGGGGGTCCTCACCCCTCCACTTT. The encoded protein is CASGLWGSSPLHF.

The J gene is TRBJ2-1, the V gene TRBV7-3; TRBD1 is a possible D gene (5 bases). The CDR3 consists of 14 residues. The germline V and J ends were trimmed by 5 bases and 5 bases, with 13 bases remaining between them. Germline V gene sequence: CDR1 SGHTA, CDR2 FQGTGA. The CDR3 DNA sequence: TGTGCCAGCAGCAAGGGGTTCAGGGACAATGAGCAGTTCTTC. As protein: CASSKGFRDNEQFF.

J is TRBJ1-6 and V is TRBV19, with 7 bases fitting TRBD1. This CDR3 contains 14 residues. CDR1 and CDR2 from the germline V gene are LNHDA and SQIVND (reference sequence). Unmatched junction bases numbered 6, after V lost 6 bases and J lost 7 bases. The CDR3 loop reads CASSLQGLNSPLHF. For the CDR3, the DNA is TGTGCCAGTAGCCTACAGGGGTTAAATTCACCCCTCCACTTT.

The V and J genes are TRBV4-3 and TRBJ2-3; 8 bases map to TRBD2. V shed 1 base and J 0 bases; nucleotides not matched to a gene: 6. The CDR3 totals 17 residues. CDR1 is LGHNA, CDR2 YSLEER, per germline. The CDR3 DNA reads as TGCGCCAGCAGCCAAGGCTCACTAGCGGTTAGCACAGATACGCAGTATTTT. Amino acids: CASSQGSLAVSTDTQYF.